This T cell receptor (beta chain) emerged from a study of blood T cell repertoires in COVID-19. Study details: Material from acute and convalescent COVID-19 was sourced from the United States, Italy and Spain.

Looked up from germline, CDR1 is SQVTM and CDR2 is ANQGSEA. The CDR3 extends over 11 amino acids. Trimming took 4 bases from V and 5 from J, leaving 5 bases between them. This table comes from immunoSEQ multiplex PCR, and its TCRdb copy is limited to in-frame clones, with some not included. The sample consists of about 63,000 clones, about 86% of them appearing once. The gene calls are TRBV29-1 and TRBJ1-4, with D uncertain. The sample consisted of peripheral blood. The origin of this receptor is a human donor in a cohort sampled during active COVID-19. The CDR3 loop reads CSVGRNEKLFF. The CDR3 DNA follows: TGCAGCGTTGGCCGGAATGAAAAACTGTTTTTT.